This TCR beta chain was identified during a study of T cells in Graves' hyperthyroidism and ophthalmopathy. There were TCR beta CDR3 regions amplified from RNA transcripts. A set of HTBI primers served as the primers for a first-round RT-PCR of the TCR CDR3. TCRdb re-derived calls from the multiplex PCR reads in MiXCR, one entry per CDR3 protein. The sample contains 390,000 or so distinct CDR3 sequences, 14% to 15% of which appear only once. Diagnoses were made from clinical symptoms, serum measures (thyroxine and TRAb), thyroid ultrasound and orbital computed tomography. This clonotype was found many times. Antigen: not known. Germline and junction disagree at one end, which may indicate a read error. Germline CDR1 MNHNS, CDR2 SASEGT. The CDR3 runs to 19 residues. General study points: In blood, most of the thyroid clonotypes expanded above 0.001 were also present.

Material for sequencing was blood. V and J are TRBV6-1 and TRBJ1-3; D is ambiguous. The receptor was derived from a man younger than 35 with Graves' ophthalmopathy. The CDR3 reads CASSEGEGFVLKRRNTIYF. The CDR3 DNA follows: TGTGCCAGCAGCGAAGGCGAGGGTTTTGTGTTGAAGCGGAGAAACACCATATATTTT.